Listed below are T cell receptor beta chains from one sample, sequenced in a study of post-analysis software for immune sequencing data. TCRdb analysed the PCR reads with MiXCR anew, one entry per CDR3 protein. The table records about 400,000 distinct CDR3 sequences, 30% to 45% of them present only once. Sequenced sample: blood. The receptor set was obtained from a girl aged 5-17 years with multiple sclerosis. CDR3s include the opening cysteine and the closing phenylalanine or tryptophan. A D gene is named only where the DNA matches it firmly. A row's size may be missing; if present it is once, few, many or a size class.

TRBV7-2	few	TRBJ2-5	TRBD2	CASSLGLAGVNLQETQYF	TGTGCCAGCAGCTTAGGACTAGCGGGGGTGAACCTACAAGAGACCCAGTACTTC
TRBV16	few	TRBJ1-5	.	CASSLDRITQPQHF	TGTGCCAGCAGCCTGGACAGAATTACCCAGCCCCAGCATTTT
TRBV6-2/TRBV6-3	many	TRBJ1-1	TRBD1	CASSYAYRGNTEAFF	TGTGCCAGCAGTTACGCGTACAGGGGTAACACTGAAGCTTTCTTT
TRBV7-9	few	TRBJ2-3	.	CASSRGGSSTQYF	TGTGCCAGCAGCAGGGGGGGTTCCTCGACGCAGTATTTT
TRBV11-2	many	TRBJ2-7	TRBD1	CASSPLRRTGDYEQYF	TGTGCCAGCAGCCCCTTGAGAAGGACAGGGGACTACGAGCAGTACTTC
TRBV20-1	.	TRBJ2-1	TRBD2	CSAGYSGGASYNEQFF	TGCAGTGCTGGGTATAGCGGGGGGGCCTCCTACAATGAGCAGTTCTTC
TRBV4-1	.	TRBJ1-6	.	CASSQDSRNGSPLHF	TGCGCCAGCAGCCAAGACAGTCGTAATGGATCACCCCTCCACTTT
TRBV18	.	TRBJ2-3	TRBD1	CASSRRTGESTDTQYF	TGTGCCAGCTCACGGAGGACAGGGGAAAGCACAGATACGCAGTATTTT
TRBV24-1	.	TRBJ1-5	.	CATSDTPGQPQHF	TGTGCCACCAGTGATACACCGGGACAGCCCCAGCATTTT
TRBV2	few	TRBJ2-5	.	CASRRAGQGGTQYF	TGTGCCAGCAGGAGGGCTGGCCAGGGGGGGACCCAGTACTTC
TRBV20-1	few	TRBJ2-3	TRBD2	CSARNRGLAADTQYF	TGCAGTGCTAGGAATCGCGGGCTAGCGGCAGATACGCAGTATTTT
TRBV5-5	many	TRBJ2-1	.	CASSSWGKGSEQFF	TGTGCCAGCAGCTCCTGGGGTAAGGGTAGTGAGCAGTTCTTC
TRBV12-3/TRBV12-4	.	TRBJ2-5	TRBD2	CASSLGRLAVQETQYF	TGTGCCAGCAGTTTAGGGCGACTAGCGGTGCAAGAGACCCAGTACTTC
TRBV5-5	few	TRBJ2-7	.	CASSLTAPSYEQYF	TGTGCCAGCAGCTTGACAGCCCCCTCCTACGAGCAGTACTTC
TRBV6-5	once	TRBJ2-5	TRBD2	CATTTSGEQYF	TGTGCCACCACCACTAGCGGAGAGCAGTACTTC
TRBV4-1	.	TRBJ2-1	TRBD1	CASSPEGQGRGHEQFF	TGCGCCAGCAGCCCTGAGGGACAGGGGCGCGGGCATGAGCAGTTCTTC
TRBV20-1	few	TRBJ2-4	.	CSASGPDKNIQYF	TGCAGTGCTAGTGGGCCAGACAAAAACATTCAGTACTTC
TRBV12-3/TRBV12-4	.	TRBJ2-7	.	CASSPQPYEQYF	TGTGCCAGCAGCCCCCAACCCTACGAGCAGTACTTC
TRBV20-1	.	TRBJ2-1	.	CSAGKHLDYYNEQFF	TGCAGTGCTGGAAAACATCTGGATTACTACAATGAGCAGTTCTTC
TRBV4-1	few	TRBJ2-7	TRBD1	CASSQRTGTQYEQYF	TGCGCCAGCAGCCAACGGACAGGGACCCAATACGAGCAGTACTTC
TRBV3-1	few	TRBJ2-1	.	CASSPSSGSLEQFF	TGTGCCAGCAGCCCCTCATCAGGGTCCCTTGAGCAGTTCTTC
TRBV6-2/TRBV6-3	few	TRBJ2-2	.	CASSYSIAEHLNTGELFF	TGTGCCAGCAGTTACTCGATCGCAGAGCACCTTAACACCGGGGAGCTGTTTTTT
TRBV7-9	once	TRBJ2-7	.	CASNLGLYF	TGTGCCAGCAACCTGGGCTTGTACTTC
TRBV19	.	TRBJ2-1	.	CASSISGQGWNEQFF	TGTGCCAGTAGTATATCAGGTCAGGGGTGGAATGAGCAGTTCTTC
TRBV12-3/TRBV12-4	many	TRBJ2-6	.	CASSLQKAGANVLTF	TGTGCCAGCAGTCTTCAGAAAGCTGGGGCCAACGTCCTGACTTTC
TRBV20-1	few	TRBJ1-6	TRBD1	CSARLPGQVNSPLHF	TGCAGTGCTAGGCTACCGGGACAGGTCAATTCACCCCTCCACTTT
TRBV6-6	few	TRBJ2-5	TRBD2	CASSPLGTSALTQYF	TGTGCCAGCAGTCCCCTGGGGACTAGCGCCTTGACCCAGTACTTC
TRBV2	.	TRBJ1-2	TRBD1	CASSEAMTGTGYTF	TGTGCCAGCAGTGAAGCTATGACAGGGACCGGCTACACCTTC
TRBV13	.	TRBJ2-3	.	CASSFQRASTDTQYF	TGTGCCAGCAGCTTCCAGCGGGCAAGCACAGATACGCAGTATTTT
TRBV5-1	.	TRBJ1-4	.	CASSVGRSNEKLFF	TGCGCCAGCAGCGTGGGACGGTCTAATGAAAAACTGTTTTTT
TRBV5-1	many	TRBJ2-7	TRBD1	CASSRGQGPYEQYF	TGCGCCAGCAGTCGGGGACAGGGGCCCTACGAGCAGTACTTC
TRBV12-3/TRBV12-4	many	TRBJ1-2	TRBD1	CASSPGTEYGYTF	TGTGCCAGCAGTCCCGGGACAGAGTATGGCTACACCTTC
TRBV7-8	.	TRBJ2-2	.	CASGRQGGNTGELFF	TGTGCCAGTGGCCGACAGGGAGGGAACACCGGGGAGCTGTTTTTT
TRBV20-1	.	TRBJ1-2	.	CSASDRNYGYTF	TGCAGTGCTAGCGACAGAAACTATGGCTACACCTTC
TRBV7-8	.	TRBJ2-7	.	CASSVRGTANYEQYF	TGTGCCAGCAGCGTACGCGGGACAGCTAACTACGAGCAGTACTTC
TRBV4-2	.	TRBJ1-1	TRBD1	CASSQEGTGGVNTEAFF	TGTGCCAGCAGCCAAGAGGGGACAGGGGGCGTGAACACTGAAGCTTTCTTT
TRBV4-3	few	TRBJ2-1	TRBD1	CASSQQTGGFTPLYNEQFF	TGCGCCAGCAGCCAACAGACAGGGGGCTTCACACCCCTTTACAATGAGCAGTTCTTC
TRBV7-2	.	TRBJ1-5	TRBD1	CASSTTGDQPRHF	TGTGCCAGCAGCACAACAGGGGATCAGCCCCGGCATTTT
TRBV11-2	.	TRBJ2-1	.	CARSLRETGNSYNEQFF	TGTGCCCGCAGCTTAAGAGAAACGGGGAACTCCTACAATGAGCAGTTCTTC
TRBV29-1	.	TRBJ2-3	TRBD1	CCALGDRRSTDTQYF	TGCTGCGCCCTGGGGGACAGAAGATCCACAGATACGCAGTATTTT
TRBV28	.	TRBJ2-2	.	CASSLMGLTGELFF	TGTGCCAGCAGTTTAATGGGGCTCACCGGGGAGCTGTTTTTT
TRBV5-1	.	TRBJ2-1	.	CASSLPSTGLSYNEQFF	TGCGCCAGCAGCTTACCTAGTACAGGTTTAAGCTACAATGAGCAGTTCTTC
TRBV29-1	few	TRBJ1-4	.	CSVRTAGVEKLFF	TGCAGCGTCCGGACAGCCGGAGTTGAAAAACTGTTTTTT
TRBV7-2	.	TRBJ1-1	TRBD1	CASSRATGVNTEAFF	TGTGCCAGCAGCCGTGCGACAGGGGTTAACACTGAAGCTTTCTTT
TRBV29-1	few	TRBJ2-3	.	CSVGGETDTQYF	TGCAGCGTTGGGGGTGAGACAGATACGCAGTATTTT
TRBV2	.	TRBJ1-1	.	CASSERLDVNTEAFF	TGTGCCAGCAGTGAAAGGCTGGACGTGAACACTGAAGCTTTCTTT
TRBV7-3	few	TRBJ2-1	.	CASSLGIAVPRDEQFF	TGTGCCAGCAGCTTAGGTATAGCGGTTCCGAGGGATGAGCAGTTCTTC
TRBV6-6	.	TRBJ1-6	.	CASSYETAAKGPLHF	TGTGCCAGCAGTTACGAGACGGCCGCGAAAGGACCCCTCCACTTT
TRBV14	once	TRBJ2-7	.	CASSQEQYPNEQYF	TGTGCCAGCAGCCAAGAGCAGTACCCTAACGAGCAGTACTTC
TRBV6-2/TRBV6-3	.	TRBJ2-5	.	CASGAGHGTQYF	TGTGCCAGCGGGGCAGGCCATGGGACCCAGTACTTC
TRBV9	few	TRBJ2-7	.	CASSVGVDTYEQYF	TGTGCCAGCAGCGTAGGTGTGGATACCTACGAGCAGTACTTC
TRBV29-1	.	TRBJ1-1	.	CSVRANTEAFF	TGCAGCGTTCGGGCGAACACTGAAGCTTTCTTT
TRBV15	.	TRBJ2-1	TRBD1	CATSFPGQGAYEQFF	TGTGCCACCAGCTTTCCGGGACAGGGGGCCTATGAGCAGTTCTTC
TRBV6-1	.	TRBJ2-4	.	CASSSDRNIQYF	TGTGCCAGCAGTTCGGACCGAAACATTCAGTACTTC
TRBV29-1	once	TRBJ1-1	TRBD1	CSVSDREGTSF	TGCAGCGTAAGTGACAGGGAGGGGACCTCCTTT
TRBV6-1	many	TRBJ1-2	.	CASSEAGYGYTF	TGTGCCAGCAGTGAAGCAGGGTATGGCTACACCTTC
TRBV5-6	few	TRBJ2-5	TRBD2	CASSLESGGPVGETQYF	TGTGCCAGCAGCTTGGAGTCGGGGGGGCCGGTGGGAGAGACCCAGTACTTC
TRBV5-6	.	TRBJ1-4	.	CAGSFRGLSNEKLFF	TGTGCCGGCAGCTTCAGGGGATTATCTAATGAAAAACTGTTTTTT